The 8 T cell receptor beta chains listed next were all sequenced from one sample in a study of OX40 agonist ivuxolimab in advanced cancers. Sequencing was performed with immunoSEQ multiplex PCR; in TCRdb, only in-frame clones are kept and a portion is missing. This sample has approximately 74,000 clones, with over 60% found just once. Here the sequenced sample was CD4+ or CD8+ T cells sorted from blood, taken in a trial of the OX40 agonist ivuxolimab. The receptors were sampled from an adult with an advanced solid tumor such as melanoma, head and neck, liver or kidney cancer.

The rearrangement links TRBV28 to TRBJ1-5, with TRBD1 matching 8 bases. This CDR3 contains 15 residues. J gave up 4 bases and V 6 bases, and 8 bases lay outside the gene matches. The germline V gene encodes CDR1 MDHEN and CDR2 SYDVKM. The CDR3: CASSAGQGRNQPQHF. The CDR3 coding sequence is TGTGCCAGCAGCGCCGGACAGGGCAGAAATCAGCCCCAGCATTTT. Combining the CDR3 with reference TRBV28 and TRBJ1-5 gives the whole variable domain DVKVTQSSRYLVKRTGEKVFLECVQDMDHENMFWYRQDPGLGLRLIYFSYDVKMKEKGDIPEGYSVSREKKERFSLILESASTNQTSMYLCASSAGQGRNQPQHFGDGTRLSIL.

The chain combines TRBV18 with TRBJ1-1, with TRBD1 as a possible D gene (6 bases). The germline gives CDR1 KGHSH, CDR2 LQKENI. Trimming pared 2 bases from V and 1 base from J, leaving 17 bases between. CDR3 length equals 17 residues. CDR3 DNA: TGTGCCAGCTCACCAAGAGGGGCGGGGGGCCAGAACACTGAAGCTTTCTTT. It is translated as CASSPRGAGGQNTEAFF.

The CDR3 reads CASSLGGTLRNTEAFF. For the CDR3, the DNA is TGTGCCAGCAGTTTGGGAGGGACGTTGAGAAACACTGAAGCTTTCTTT. The chain recombines TRBV28 with TRBJ1-1; D may be TRBD1 (5 bases). The CDR3 extends over 16 amino acids. CDR1 is MDHEN and CDR2 is SYDVKM in the germline V gene. The V end lost 3 bases, the J end lost 2 bases, and 16 bases lay between the germline ends.

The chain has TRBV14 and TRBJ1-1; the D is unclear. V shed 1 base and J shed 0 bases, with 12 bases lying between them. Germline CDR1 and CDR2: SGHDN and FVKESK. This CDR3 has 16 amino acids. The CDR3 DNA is TGTGCCAGCAGCCAAGTCTTTCAGCTAATGAACACTGAAGCTTTCTTT. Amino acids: CASSQVFQLMNTEAFF.

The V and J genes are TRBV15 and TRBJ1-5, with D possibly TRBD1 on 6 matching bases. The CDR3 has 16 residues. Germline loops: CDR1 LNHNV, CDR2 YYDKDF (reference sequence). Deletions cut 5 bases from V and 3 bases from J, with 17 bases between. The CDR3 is CATSGYGQGFNQPQHF. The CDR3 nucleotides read TGTGCCACCAGCGGTTACGGGCAGGGGTTCAATCAGCCCCAGCATTTT. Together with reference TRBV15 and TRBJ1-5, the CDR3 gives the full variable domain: DAMVIQNPRYQVTQFGKPVTLSCSQTLNHNVMYWYQQKSSQAPKLLFHYYDKDFNNEADTPDNFQSRRPNTSFCFLDIRSPGLGDTAMYLCATSGYGQGFNQPQHFGDGTRLSIL.

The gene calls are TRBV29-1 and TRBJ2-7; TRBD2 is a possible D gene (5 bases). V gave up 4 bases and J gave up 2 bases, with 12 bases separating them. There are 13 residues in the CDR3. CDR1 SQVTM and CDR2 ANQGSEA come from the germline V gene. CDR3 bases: TGCAGCGTTGTTCCGGAGGCAACCTACGAGCAGTACTTC. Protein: CSVVPEATYEQYF.

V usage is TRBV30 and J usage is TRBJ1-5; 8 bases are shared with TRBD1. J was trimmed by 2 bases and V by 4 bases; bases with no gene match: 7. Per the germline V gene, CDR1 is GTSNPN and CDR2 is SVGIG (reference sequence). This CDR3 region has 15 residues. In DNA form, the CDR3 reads TGTGCCTGGAACCAGGGGGCGGGCGGCAATCAGCCCCAGCATTTT. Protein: CAWNQGAGGNQPQHF.

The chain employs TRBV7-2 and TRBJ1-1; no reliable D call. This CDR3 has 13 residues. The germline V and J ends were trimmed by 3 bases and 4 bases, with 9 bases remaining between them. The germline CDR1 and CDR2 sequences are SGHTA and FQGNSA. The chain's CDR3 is CASSFRQRTEAFF. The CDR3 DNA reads TGTGCCAGCAGCTTTAGACAACGCACTGAAGCTTTCTTT.